One sample yielded the 27 T cell receptor beta chains listed below, sequenced in a study of blood T cell repertoires in COVID-19. Produced via immunoSEQ multiplex PCR; TCRdb's table is partial and in-frame only. The sample shows 95,000 to 150,000 clones, 85% of them seen only once. Material for sequencing was peripheral blood. These receptors were collected from an elderly woman with acute or convalescent COVID-19.

This clone was found a few times. This chain uses TRBV6-4 with TRBJ1-1; possible D gene TRBD1, 6 bases. Trimming took 1 base from V and 4 from J, leaving 16 bases between them. Germline V gene data show CDR1 as MRHNA and CDR2 as SNTAGT. The CDR3 extends over 16 amino acids. The CDR3 bases are TGTGCCAGCAGTGACTGCGGGGGGGGCCGTTGCACTGAAGCTTTCTTT. The encoded protein is CASSDCGGGRCTEAFF.

The J gene is TRBJ2-6, the V gene TRBV4-2; TRBD2 might be the D (5 bases). The CDR3 is 15 residues long. Germline V gene data show CDR1 as LGHNA and CDR2 as YNFKEQ. The germline V and J ends were trimmed by 0 bases and 7 bases, with 10 bases remaining between them. CDR3 region: CASSQEIGGANVLTF. Here the CDR3 DNA reads TGTGCCAGCAGCCAAGAAATTGGAGGTGCCAACGTCCTGACTTTC.

The rearrangement joins TRBV11-1 to TRBJ1-1, with TRBD1 identical over 8 bases. The CDR3 consists of 15 residues. Germline CDR1 reads SGHAT; CDR2 reads FQDESV (reference sequence). Trimming removed 5 bases from V and 3 bases from J; junction bases left unmatched: 8. In DNA form, the CDR3 reads TGTGCCAGCAGCGCGGCCGGGACAGGCGACACTGAAGCTTTCTTT. Protein product: CASSAAGTGDTEAFF.

This chain links TRBV28 with TRBJ2-1, with TRBD2 matching 7 bases. J gave up 16 bases and V 8 bases, and 8 bases lay outside the gene matches. CDR1 and CDR2 (germline): MDHEN, SYDVKM. CDR3 length equals 10 residues. This CDR3 reads CASSRTRDFF. The CDR3 coding sequence is TGTGCCAGCTCTAGGACTAGGGATTTCTTC.

There are a few counts of this clone. The chain has TRBV25-1 and TRBJ1-1, with 7 bases identical to TRBD1. The CDR3 is made up of 14 amino acids. V lost 4 bases to trimming and J lost 2 bases; unmatched junction nucleotides: 4. From germline, CDR1 is MGHDK and CDR2 SYGVNS. CDR3 protein: CASSVQGGNTEAFF. CDR3 in DNA: TGTGCCAGCAGTGTTCAGGGGGGAAACACTGAAGCTTTCTTT.

The V call is TRBV7-2, the J call TRBJ2-1; D might be TRBD1 (6 bases). Germline V CDR1 and CDR2: SGHTA, FQGNSA. The CDR3 length is 14 residues. V was clipped by 3 bases and J by 4 bases, with 10 bases between them. The CDR3 nucleotides are TGTGCCAGCAGCTTCTCAGGGGTATACAATGAGCAGTTCTTC. Residues: CASSFSGVYNEQFF.

This chain joins TRBV5-5 and TRBJ1-2, with D perhaps TRBD1 (6 bases). V was pared by 4 bases and J by 4 bases, with 11 bases between. There are 13 residues in the CDR3. Germline CDR1 is SGHKS and CDR2 is YYEKEE (reference sequence). CDR3 nucleotides: TGTGCCAGCAGCCCACAGGGACCCTATGGCTACACCTTC. Translation: CASSPQGPYGYTF.

The chain joins TRBV5-6 to TRBJ2-3; 8 bases agree with TRBD2. V dropped 7 bases and J dropped 0; count of bases not matched to a gene: 10. The CDR3 extends over 16 amino acids. The germline V gene has CDR1 SGHDT and CDR2 YYEEEE. The CDR3 DNA sequence: TGTGCCAGCTATCAGATAGCGGGGAGAAGCACAGATACGCAGTATTTT. Translated, it gives CASYQIAGRSTDTQYF.

This rearrangement joins TRBV5-6 to TRBJ2-7; D perhaps matches TRBD1 (7 bases). The CDR3 runs 16 residues. V lost 2 bases and J lost 0, with 15 bases in between. The germline V gene encodes CDR1 SGHDT and CDR2 YYEEEE. The chain's CDR3 is CASSFRSGGLSYEQYV. The CDR3 nucleotides are TGTGCCAGCAGCTTTAGGTCAGGGGGACTCTCCTACGAGCAGTACGTC.

The rearrangement links TRBV2 to TRBJ2-5, with TRBD2 matching 7 bases. CDR1 is SNHLY, CDR2 FYNNEI, per germline. The CDR3 is 11 amino acids. The V and J ends lost 4 bases and 7 bases, in that order; junction bases with no gene match: 0. The CDR3 loop reads CASSGGGTQYF. CDR3 in DNA: TGTGCCAGCAGTGGGGGGGGGACCCAGTACTTC.

This chain joins TRBV19 and TRBJ1-5; D remains unclear. The CDR3 sequence is 13 residues long. CDR1 is LNHDA, CDR2 SQIVND, per germline (reference sequence). V gave up 4 bases and J gave up 4 bases, with 8 bases separating them. The CDR3 nucleotides are TGTGCCAGTAGTACTTCAGGAAATCAGCCCCAGCATTTT. Protein: CASSTSGNQPQHF.

This chain connects TRBV10-3 to TRBJ2-5, with 10 bases aligning to TRBD2. Germline CDR1 is ENHRY and CDR2 is SYGVKD. The CDR3 sequence is 15 residues long. V shed 2 bases, J shed 5 bases, and the junction held 5 bases outside the gene matches. The CDR3 loop is CAISELAGDGETQYF. CDR3 sequence (DNA): TGTGCCATCAGTGAGCTAGCGGGGGATGGGGAGACCCAGTACTTC.

V usage is TRBV5-1 and J usage is TRBJ2-7, with D perhaps TRBD1 (5 bases). V dropped 5 bases and J dropped 0 bases, with 15 bases sitting between them. The germline gives CDR1 SGHRS, CDR2 YFSETQ. CDR3 length: 15 amino acids. This chain's CDR3 is CASSLLQGSSYEQYF. The CDR3 bases are TGCGCCAGCAGTTTGCTTCAGGGTAGCTCCTACGAGCAGTACTTC. The full variable domain, its missing parts supplied by reference TRBV5-1 and TRBJ2-7, is KAGVTQTPRYLIKTRGQQVTLSCSPISGHRSVSWYQQTPGQGLQFLFEYFSETQRNKGNFPGRFSGRQFSNSRSEMNVSTLELGDSALYLCASSLLQGSSYEQYFGPGTRLTVT.

The gene calls are TRBV5-1 and TRBJ2-5; D perhaps matches TRBD2 (6 bases). With 4 bases removed from V and 7 bases from J, the gap between germline ends came to 8 bases. The germline CDR1 and CDR2 sequences are SGHRS and YFSETQ. CDR3 length equals 11 residues. CDR3 sequence (DNA): TGCGCCAGCAGCGACGGGGGGACCCAGTACTTC. Translated, it gives CASSDGGTQYF.

The V call is TRBV6-5, the J call TRBJ1-6; 7 nucleotides match TRBD1. CDR1 is MNHEY and CDR2 is SVGAGI in the germline V gene. The trim removed 7 bases at V and 7 bases at J, leaving 4 bases unmatched. CDR3 length: 13 residues. This CDR3 is CASTGTVNSPLHF. Written as DNA, the CDR3 is TGTGCCAGCACGGGGACAGTCAATTCACCCCTCCACTTT.

This rearrangement joins TRBV19 to TRBJ1-2, with 7 bases lining up with TRBD1. Trimming cost V 3 bases and J 8 bases; bases outside gene matches: 12. Germline assignment: CDR1 LNHDA and CDR2 SQIVND (reference sequence). This CDR3 region has 15 residues. CDR3 nucleotides: TGTGCCAGTAGTATGGAGAAGTGGACAGGTAACGGCTACACCTTC. Its translation is CASSMEKWTGNGYTF.

The V gene is TRBV21-1, the J gene TRBJ1-5; the table's TRBD1 call for D was not verified on the DNA. TRBV21-1 is a pseudogene. This CDR3 is built from 16 residues. CDR3 region: CASSKVTGQGIQPQHF. CDR3 sequence (DNA): TGTGCCAGCAGCAAAGTAACCGGACAGGGCATTCAGCCCCAGCATTTT.

The V and J genes are TRBV4-1 and TRBJ2-2; D remains ambiguous. V gave up 0 bases and J gave up 6 bases, with 5 bases separating them. There are 13 residues in the CDR3. The V gene's germline CDR1 is MGHRA and CDR2 YSYEKL. Here the CDR3 reads CASSQDPAGELFF. The CDR3 DNA reads TGCGCCAGCAGCCAAGATCCCGCCGGGGAGCTGTTTTTT.

This clone was seen only a few times. The chain combines TRBV18 with TRBJ1-3; D remains unclear. Germline CDR1 and CDR2: KGHSH and LQKENI. This CDR3 spans 13 amino acids. V lost 6 bases and J lost 3, with 9 bases in between. The CDR3 sequence: CASSGGVGNTIYF. The DNA for the CDR3 is TGTGCCAGCTCTGGCGGGGTTGGAAACACCATATATTTT.

Only one count was recorded for this clone. The rearrangement links TRBV3-1 (or the pseudogene TRBV3-2) to TRBJ1-6, with 9 positions matching TRBD1. Trimming took 1 base from V and 9 from J; bases not matched to a gene: 10. The length of the CDR3 is 17 residues. The V gene's germline CDR1 is LGHDT and CDR2 YNNKEL (reference sequence). The DNA for the CDR3 is TGTGCCAGCAGCCAAGGGGGGACAGGGACCCTGGGTTCACCCCTCCACTTT. It is translated as CASSQGGTGTLGSPLHF.

The chain uses TRBV5-1 and TRBJ1-2; D is unclear. Deletions cut 0 bases from V and 8 bases from J, with 14 bases between. Germline CDR1 SGHRS, CDR2 YFSETQ. The CDR3 loop spans 14 amino acids. The CDR3 DNA reads as TGCGCCAGCAGCTTGGAGGGCGGGCCTGAGGGCTACACCTTC. Translation: CASSLEGGPEGYTF.

This clone was detected a few times. The rearrangement uses TRBV5-1 and TRBJ1-3; tentative D call: TRBD1 (5 bases). This CDR3 has 17 residues. Per germline, CDR1 SGHRS and CDR2 YFSETQ. The V gene lost 0 bases and the J gene lost 0 bases, with 13 bases spanning the gap. The CDR3 DNA reads as TGCGCCAGCAGCTTGGGACAGCAAAGTAGCTCTGGAAACACCATATATTTT. It codes for CASSLGQQSSSGNTIYF.

This rearrangement joins TRBV27 to TRBJ1-5, with TRBD1 as a possible D gene (5 bases). CDR3 length: 13 residues. Trimming took off 5 bases at V and 4 bases at J, with 9 bases between the two ends. Germline loops: CDR1 MNHEY, CDR2 SMNVEV (reference sequence). In DNA form, the CDR3 reads TGTGCCAGCAGTCCCCCAGGGAATCAGCCCCAGCATTTT. Residues: CASSPPGNQPQHF.

V gene TRBV7-3 combines with J gene TRBJ1-1; D might be TRBD1 (5 bases). Germline V CDR1 and CDR2: SGHTA, FQGTGA. V was clipped by 4 bases and J by 5 bases, with 14 bases between them. The CDR3 extends over 14 amino acids. The CDR3 nucleotides are TGTGCCAGCAGCTCCGGACATTTTGGGACTGAAGCTTTCTTT. This gives the protein CASSSGHFGTEAFF.

The J gene is TRBJ1-1, the V gene TRBV11-2, with 8 bases aligning to TRBD1. Germline lookup yields CDR1 SGHAT and CDR2 FQNNGV. The V and J ends lost 5 bases and 4 bases, in that order; junction bases with no gene match: 6. The CDR3 is made up of 14 amino acids. For the CDR3, the DNA is TGTGCCAGCAGCCTCTCGGACAGGGCCACTGAAGCTTTCTTT. It is translated as CASSLSDRATEAFF. Together with reference TRBV11-2 and TRBJ1-1, the CDR3 gives the full variable domain: EAGVAQSPRYKIIEKRQSVAFWCNPISGHATLYWYQQILGQGPKLLIQFQNNGVVDDSQLPKDRFSAERLKGVDSTLKIQPAKLEDSAVYLCASSLSDRATEAFFGQGTRLTVV.

The DNA of the CDR3 is TGTGCCAGCAGTTTCAGGGTTGTGGTCTACGAGCAGTACGTC. Encoded protein: CASSFRVVVYEQYV. The V gene is TRBV27, the J gene TRBJ2-7; weak D call: TRBD1 (5 bases). The CDR3 totals 14 residues. Germline CDR1 is MNHEY and CDR2 is SMNVEV (reference sequence). Trimming took 3 bases from V and 3 from J, leaving 12 bases between them.

V gene TRBV12-5 combines with J gene TRBJ2-5; perhaps TRBD2 as D (6 bases). V gave up 11 bases and J gave up 1 base, with 14 bases separating them. Germline V gene lookup returns CDR1 LGHNT and CDR2 FRNRAP. CDR3 length equals 13 residues. For the CDR3, the DNA is TGTGCTCATATTCGGGGGAGCCAAGAGACCCAGTACTTC. Amino acids: CAHIRGSQETQYF.